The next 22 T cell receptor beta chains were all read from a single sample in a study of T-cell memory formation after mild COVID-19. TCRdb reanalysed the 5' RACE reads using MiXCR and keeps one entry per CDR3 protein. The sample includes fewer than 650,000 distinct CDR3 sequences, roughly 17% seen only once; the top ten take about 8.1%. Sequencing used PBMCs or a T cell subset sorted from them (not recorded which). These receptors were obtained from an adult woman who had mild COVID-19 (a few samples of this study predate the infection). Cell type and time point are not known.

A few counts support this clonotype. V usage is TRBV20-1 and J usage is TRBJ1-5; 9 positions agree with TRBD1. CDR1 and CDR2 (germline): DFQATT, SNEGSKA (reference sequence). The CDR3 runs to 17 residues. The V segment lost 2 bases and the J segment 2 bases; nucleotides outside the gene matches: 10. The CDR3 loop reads CSARSPGTGRGNQPQHF. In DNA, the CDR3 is TGCAGTGCTAGAAGTCCCGGGACAGGGCGAGGCAATCAGCCCCAGCATTTT.

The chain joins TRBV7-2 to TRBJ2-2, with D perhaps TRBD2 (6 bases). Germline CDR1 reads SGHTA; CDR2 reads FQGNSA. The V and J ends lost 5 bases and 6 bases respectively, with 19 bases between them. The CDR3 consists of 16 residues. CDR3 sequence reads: CASSPPLGGTSGELFF. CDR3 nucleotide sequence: TGTGCCAGCAGCCCCCCTTTGGGCGGGACGTCCGGGGAGCTGTTTTTT.

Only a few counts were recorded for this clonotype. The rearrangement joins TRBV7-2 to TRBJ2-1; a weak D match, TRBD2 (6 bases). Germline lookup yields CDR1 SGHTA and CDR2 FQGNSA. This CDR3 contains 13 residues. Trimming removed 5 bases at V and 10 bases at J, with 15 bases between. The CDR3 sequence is CASSPRMGGEQFF. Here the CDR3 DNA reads TGTGCCAGCAGCCCCAGGATGGGAGGCGAGCAGTTCTTC.

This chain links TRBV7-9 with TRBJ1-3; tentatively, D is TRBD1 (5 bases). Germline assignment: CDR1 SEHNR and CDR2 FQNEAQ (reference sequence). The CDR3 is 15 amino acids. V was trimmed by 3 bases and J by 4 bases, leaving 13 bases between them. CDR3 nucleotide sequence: TGTGCCAGCAGCTTTAAGGGGTTGCGAGGAAACACCATATATTTT. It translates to CASSFKGLRGNTIYF.

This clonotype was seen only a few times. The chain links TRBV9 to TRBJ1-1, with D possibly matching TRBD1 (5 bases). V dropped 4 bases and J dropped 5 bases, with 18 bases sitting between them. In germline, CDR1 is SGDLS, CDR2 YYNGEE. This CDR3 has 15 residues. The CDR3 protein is CASSPGTVMGTEAFF. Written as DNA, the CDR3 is TGTGCCAGCAGCCCAGGGACGGTGATGGGGACTGAAGCTTTCTTT.

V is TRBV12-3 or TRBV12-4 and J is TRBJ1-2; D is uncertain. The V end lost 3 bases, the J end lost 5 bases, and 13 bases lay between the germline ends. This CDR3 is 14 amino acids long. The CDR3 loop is CASSFIPQTYGYTF. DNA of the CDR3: TGTGCCAGCAGTTTCATCCCACAGACTTATGGCTACACCTTC.

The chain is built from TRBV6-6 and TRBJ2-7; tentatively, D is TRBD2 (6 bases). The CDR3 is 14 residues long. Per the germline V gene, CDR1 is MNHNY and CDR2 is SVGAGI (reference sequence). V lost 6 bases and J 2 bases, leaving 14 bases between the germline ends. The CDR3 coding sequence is TGTGCCAGCAGCTCTAGCGAAATACCCTACGAGCAGTACTTC. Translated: CASSSSEIPYEQYF.

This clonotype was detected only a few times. CDR3 in amino acids: CSARDKWDRYTDTQYF. The CDR3 DNA reads as TGCAGTGCTAGAGATAAATGGGACCGATACACAGATACGCAGTATTTT. The chain couples TRBV20-1 to TRBJ2-3; either TRBD1 or TRBD2 may fit D (5 bases each). Trimming left V 0 bases short and J 2 bases short, with 15 bases between. This CDR3 is built from 16 residues. Per the germline V gene, CDR1 is DFQATT and CDR2 is SNEGSKA (reference sequence).

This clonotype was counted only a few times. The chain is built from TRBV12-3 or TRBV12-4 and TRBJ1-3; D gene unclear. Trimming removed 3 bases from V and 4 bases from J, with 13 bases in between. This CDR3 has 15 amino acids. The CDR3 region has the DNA TGTGCCAGCAGTTTTTATGTCGGCGGAGGAAACACCATATATTTT. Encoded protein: CASSFYVGGGNTIYF.

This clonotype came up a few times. The CDR3 protein is CASSPGDKYGYTF. As DNA, the CDR3 is TGTGCCAGCTCACCAGGGGACAAATATGGCTACACCTTC. The chain employs TRBV18 and TRBJ1-2, with D perhaps matching TRBD1 (6 bases). V gave up 2 bases and J gave up 5 bases, with 9 bases separating them. This CDR3 has 13 residues. Germline V CDR1 and CDR2: KGHSH, LQKENI.

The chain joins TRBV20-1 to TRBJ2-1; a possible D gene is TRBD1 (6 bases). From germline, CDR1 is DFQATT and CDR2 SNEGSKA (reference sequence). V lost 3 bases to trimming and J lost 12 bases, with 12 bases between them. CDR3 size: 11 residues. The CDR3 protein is CSASQQGRQFF. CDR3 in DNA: TGCAGTGCTAGCCAACAGGGAAGGCAGTTCTTC.

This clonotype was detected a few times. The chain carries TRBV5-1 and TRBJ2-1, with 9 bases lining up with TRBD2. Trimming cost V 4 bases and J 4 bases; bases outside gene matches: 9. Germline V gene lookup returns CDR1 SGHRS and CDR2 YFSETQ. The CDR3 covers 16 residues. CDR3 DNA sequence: TGCGCCAGCAGCACACAAGCGGGGGGCCTTTACAATGAGCAGTTCTTC. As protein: CASSTQAGGLYNEQFF.

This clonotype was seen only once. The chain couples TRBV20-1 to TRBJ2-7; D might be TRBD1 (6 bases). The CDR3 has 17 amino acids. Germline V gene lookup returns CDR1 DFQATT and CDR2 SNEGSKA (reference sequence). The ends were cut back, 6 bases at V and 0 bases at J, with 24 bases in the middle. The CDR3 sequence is CSAKQGPSRWSSYEQYF. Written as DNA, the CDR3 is TGCAGTGCGAAACAGGGACCGTCCCGTTGGAGCTCCTACGAGCAGTACTTC.

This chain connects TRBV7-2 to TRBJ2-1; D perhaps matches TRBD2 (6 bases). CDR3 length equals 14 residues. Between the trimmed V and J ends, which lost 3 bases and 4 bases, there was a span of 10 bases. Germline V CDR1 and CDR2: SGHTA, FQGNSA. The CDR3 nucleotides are TGTGCCAGCAGCTTCCCCGCGGGGTACAATGAGCAGTTCTTC. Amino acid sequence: CASSFPAGYNEQFF. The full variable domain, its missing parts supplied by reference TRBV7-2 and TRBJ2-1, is GAGVSQSPSNKVTEKGKDVELRCDPISGHTALYWYRQSLGQGLEFLIYFQGNSAPDKSGLPSDRFSAERTGGSVSTLTIQRTQQEDSAVYLCASSFPAGYNEQFFGPGTRLTVL.

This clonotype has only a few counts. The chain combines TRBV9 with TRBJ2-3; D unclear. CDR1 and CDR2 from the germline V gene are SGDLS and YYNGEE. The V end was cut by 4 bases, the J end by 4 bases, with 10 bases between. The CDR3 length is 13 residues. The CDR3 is CASSPRASDTQYF. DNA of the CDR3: TGTGCCAGCAGCCCAAGAGCTTCAGATACGCAGTATTTT.

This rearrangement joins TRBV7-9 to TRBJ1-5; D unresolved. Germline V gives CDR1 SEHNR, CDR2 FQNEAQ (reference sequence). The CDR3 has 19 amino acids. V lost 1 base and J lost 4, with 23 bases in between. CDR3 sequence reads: CASSLVSPARRVRNQPQHF. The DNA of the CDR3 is TGTGCCAGCAGCTTAGTAAGCCCCGCCCGTAGGGTCAGAAATCAGCCCCAGCATTTT.

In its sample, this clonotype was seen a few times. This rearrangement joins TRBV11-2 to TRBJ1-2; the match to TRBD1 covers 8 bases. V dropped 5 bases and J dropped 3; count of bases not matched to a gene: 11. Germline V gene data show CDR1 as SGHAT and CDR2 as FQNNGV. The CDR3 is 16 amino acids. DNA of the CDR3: TGTGCCAGCAGCGCCACAGGGGGGAAAAGGGACTATGGCTACACCTTC. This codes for CASSATGGKRDYGYTF.

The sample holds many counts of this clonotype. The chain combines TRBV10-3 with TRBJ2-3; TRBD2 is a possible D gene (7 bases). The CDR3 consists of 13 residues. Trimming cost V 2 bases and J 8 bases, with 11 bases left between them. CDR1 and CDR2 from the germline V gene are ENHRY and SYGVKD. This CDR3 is CAISENREGTQYF. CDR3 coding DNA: TGTGCCATCAGTGAGAACAGGGAGGGTACGCAGTATTTT.

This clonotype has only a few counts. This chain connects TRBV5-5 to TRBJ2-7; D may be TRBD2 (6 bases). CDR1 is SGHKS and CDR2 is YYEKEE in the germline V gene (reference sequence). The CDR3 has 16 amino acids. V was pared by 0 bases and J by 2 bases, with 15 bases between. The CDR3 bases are TGTGCCAGCAGCTTGGCGGGTGGCGGGGTAACCTACGAGCAGTACTTC. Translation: CASSLAGGGVTYEQYF.

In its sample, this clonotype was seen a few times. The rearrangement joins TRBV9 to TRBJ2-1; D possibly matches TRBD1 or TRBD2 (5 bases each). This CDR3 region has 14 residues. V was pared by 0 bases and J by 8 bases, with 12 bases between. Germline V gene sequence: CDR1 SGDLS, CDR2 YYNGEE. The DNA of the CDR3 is TGTGCCAGCAGCGTAGGGTTTCTGGGACATGAGCAGTTCTTC. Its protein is CASSVGFLGHEQFF.

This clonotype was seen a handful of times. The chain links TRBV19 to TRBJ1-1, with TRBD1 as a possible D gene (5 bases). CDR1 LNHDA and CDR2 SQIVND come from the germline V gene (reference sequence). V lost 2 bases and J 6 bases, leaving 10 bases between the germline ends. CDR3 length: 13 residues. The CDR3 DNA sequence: TGTGCCAGTAGTATACCAGGGTTGCCTGAAGCTTTCTTT. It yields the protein CASSIPGLPEAFF.

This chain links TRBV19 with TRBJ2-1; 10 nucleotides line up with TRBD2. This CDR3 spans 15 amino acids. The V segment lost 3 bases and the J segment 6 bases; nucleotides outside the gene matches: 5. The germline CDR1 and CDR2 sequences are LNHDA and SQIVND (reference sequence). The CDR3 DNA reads TGTGCCAGTAGTATTAGCGGGAGGTATTTCAATGAGCAGTTCTTC. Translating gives CASSISGRYFNEQFF.